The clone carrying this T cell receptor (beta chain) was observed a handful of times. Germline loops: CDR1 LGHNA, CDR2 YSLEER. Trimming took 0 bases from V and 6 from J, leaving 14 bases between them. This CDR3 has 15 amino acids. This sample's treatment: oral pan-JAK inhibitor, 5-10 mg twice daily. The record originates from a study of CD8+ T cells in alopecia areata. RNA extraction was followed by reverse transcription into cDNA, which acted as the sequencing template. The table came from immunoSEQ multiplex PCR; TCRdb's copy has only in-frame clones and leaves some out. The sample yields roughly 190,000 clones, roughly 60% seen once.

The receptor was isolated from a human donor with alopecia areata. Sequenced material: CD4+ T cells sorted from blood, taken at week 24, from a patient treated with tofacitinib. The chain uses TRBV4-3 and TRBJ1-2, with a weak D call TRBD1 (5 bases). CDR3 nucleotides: TGCGCCAGCAGCCAAGATCGGACATCTCCCCATGGCTACACCTTC. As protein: CASSQDRTSPHGYTF.